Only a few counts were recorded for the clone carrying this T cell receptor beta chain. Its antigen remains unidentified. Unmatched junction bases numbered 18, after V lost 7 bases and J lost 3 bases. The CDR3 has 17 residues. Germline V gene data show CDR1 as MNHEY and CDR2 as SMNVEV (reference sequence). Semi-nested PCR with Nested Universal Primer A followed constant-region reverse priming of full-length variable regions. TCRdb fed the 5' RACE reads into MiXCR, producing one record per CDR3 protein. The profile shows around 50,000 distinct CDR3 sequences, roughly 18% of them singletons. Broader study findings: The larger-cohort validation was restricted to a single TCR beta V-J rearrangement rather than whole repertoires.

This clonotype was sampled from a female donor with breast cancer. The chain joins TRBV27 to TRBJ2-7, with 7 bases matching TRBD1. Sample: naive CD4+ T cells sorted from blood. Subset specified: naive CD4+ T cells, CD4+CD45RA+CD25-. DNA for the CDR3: TGTGCCAGCACCTTTCGATGGGACAGACTAAAGAACTACGAGCAGTACTTC. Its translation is CASTFRWDRLKNYEQYF.